A selection of T cell receptor beta chains follows, all from one sample in a study of graft-versus-host responses after intestinal transplantation. The data were produced by immunoSEQ multiplex PCR, yet TCRdb's version contains in-frame clones alone and is incomplete. The table lists about 15,000 clones, about 80% of them singletons. The material was ileum tissue, obtained around 96 days after intestinal transplant. The receptors were sampled from a human patient who received an intestinal transplant, so some T cells may come from the graft donor. Each CDR3 is given with its conserved first and last residue. The D gene is left open where the match is weak. Size tells how often a clone was seen (once, few, many) or the class of an expanded clone, and some rows leave it out.

J gene | D gene | V gene | clone size | CDR3 DNA | CDR3 protein
TRBJ2-1 | NA | TRBV10-3 | NA | TGTGCCATCAGGTACGAATCGGACAATGAGCAGTTCTTC | CAIRYESDNEQFF
TRBJ1-3 | NA | TRBV9 | once | TGTGCCAGCAGCGTAGTGGCTACACCTTTCGCTGGAAACACCATATATTTT | CASSVVATPFAGNTIYF
TRBJ2-7 | TRBD2 | TRBV10-3 | NA | TGTGCCATCAGTGGAGGTAAAGCGGCGGGAGGTCTCTCCTACGAGCAGTACTTC | CAISGGKAAGGLSYEQYF
TRBJ2-5 | NA | TRBV5-6 | NA | TGTGCCAGCAGCTTCCCACTCGGACGGGGCCAGCAAGAGACCCAGTACTTC | CASSFPLGRGQQETQYF
TRBJ1-6 | NA | TRBV10-3 | NA | TGTGCCATCAGTGAGCAGACAGGCAGCTCCTATAATTCACCCCTCCACTTT | CAISEQTGSSYNSPLHF
TRBJ2-3 | NA | TRBV6-6 | NA | TGTGCCAGCAGTTACTCGATATACGAGGATACGCAGTATTTT | CASSYSIYEDTQYF
TRBJ1-1 | NA | TRBV6-4 | NA | TGTGCCAGCAGTGACTCGAGTCGTGGAAACACTGAAGCTTTCTTT | CASSDSSRGNTEAFF
TRBJ1-6 | NA | TRBV9 | NA | TGTGCCAGCAGCGTAAGAACAGATAATTCACCCCTCCACTTT | CASSVRTDNSPLHF
TRBJ1-3 | NA | TRBV5-6 | once | TGTGCCAGCAGCCTTGGGGGGATTGGAAACACCATATATTTT | CASSLGGIGNTIYF
TRBJ2-1 | NA | TRBV23-1 | NA | TGCGCCAGCAGTGGGGGTCCCTTGCACAATGAGCAGTTCTTC | CASSGGPLHNEQFF
TRBJ2-7 | TRBD1 | TRBV14 | NA | TGTGCCAGCAGCCAATGGTTAGGGGACAGGCCTTACGAGCAGTACTTC | CASSQWLGDRPYEQYF
TRBJ1-2 | NA | TRBV19 | once | TGTGCCAGTAGTATTTGGGGTGGATTGGACTATGGCTACACCTTC | CASSIWGGLDYGYTF
TRBJ2-3 | NA | TRBV19 | NA | TGTGCCAGTAGTATCCCACTTCCCGGAGCAGTGAGCACAGATACGCAGTATTTT | CASSIPLPGAVSTDTQYF
TRBJ2-3 | NA | TRBV2 | NA | TGTGCCAGCAGTGATATCCCAGATACGCAGTATTTT | CASSDIPDTQYF
TRBJ1-1 | TRBD1 | TRBV5-6 | NA | TGTGCCAGCAGCTTGGGGGGCAGGGGGGAGACTGAAGCTTTCTTT | CASSLGGRGETEAFF
TRBJ2-1 | NA | TRBV5-1 | NA | TGCGCCAGCAGAGGAAACGTACCCGACAATGAGCAGTTCTTC | CASRGNVPDNEQFF
TRBJ2-3 | NA | TRBV13 | NA | TGTGCCAGCACCCCTGGGGGCACCACAGATACGCAGTATTTT | CASTPGGTTDTQYF
TRBJ1-1 | NA | TRBV7-9 | NA | TGTGCCAGCAGCTTAGTGGGCGGAGAGATTGAAGCTTTCTTT | CASSLVGGEIEAFF
TRBJ2-5 | NA | TRBV9 | NA | TGTGCCAGCAGCGAAGGAGGGTTACGCGAGACCCAGTACTTC | CASSEGGLRETQYF
TRBJ2-6 | TRBD1 | TRBV4-1 | NA | TGCGCCAGCAGCCAAGAACAGGGGGGGGCCAACGTCCTGACTTTC | CASSQEQGGANVLTF
TRBJ2-7 | NA | TRBV28 | NA | TGTGCCAGCAGTTTATGGCTTAGCTCCTACGAGCAGTACTTC | CASSLWLSSYEQYF
TRBJ2-3 | TRBD2 | TRBV7-2 | NA | TGTGCCAGCAGCCCCCTCAGGATAGCGGGGGGGGTAGATACGCAGTATTTT | CASSPLRIAGGVDTQYF
TRBJ2-5 | NA | TRBV2 | once | TGTGCCAGCAGTGAGGGGGGAGAGACCCAGTACTTC | CASSEGGETQYF
TRBJ1-2 | NA | TRBV29-1 | NA | TGCAGCGTTGAGAGACAGTTCTATGGCTACACCTTC | CSVERQFYGYTF
TRBJ1-5 | TRBD1 | TRBV19 | NA | TGTGCCAGTAGTATTTTGACAGGGGGACCTCTGCCCCAGCATTTT | CASSILTGGPLPQHF
TRBJ2-3 | TRBD2 | TRBV30 | NA | TGTGCCTGGATCGCGGGGAGGGTAGGAGATACGCAGTATTTT | CAWIAGRVGDTQYF